The 3 T cell receptor beta chains reported below all come from one sample, sequenced in a study of metastatic and nonmetastatic thyroid tumors. TCRdb re-clonotyped the PCR reads via MiXCR. The sample has about 20,000 clones; roughly 15% are singletons. No patient received treatment before thyroid surgery. The sample consisted of tumor tissue. All receptors derive from a female donor with papillary thyroid cancer or a benign thyroid nodule (not recorded which). Some clones in this sample may be carry-over from other donors' samples.

The sample holds a few counts of this clone. The CDR3 nucleotides read TGTGCCAGCAGTTTCCAGGCAGGGGGCTCTGGAAACACCATATATTTT. This codes for CASSFQAGGSGNTIYF. This chain connects TRBV12-3 or TRBV12-4 to TRBJ1-3; TRBD1 matches 7 bases. The CDR3 length is 16 residues. Trimming removed 3 bases from V and 0 bases from J; junction bases left unmatched: 5.

The chain employs TRBV20-1 and TRBJ2-5; 10 bases match TRBD2. Germline V gene lookup returns CDR1 DFQATT and CDR2 SNEGSKA (reference sequence). With 3 bases clipped from V and 4 bases from J, the junction kept 8 bases outside the gene matches. This CDR3 spans 15 amino acids. Here the CDR3 DNA reads TGCAGTGCTAGCTATCCTAGCGGGAGATCAGAGACCCAGTACTTC. Residues: CSASYPSGRSETQYF.

This clone was seen many times. The V and J genes are TRBV20-1 and TRBJ2-1, with D perhaps given as TRBD1 or TRBD2 (5 bases each). The V end was cut by 2 bases, the J end by 9 bases, with 14 bases between. The CDR3 sequence is 13 residues long. Germline loops: CDR1 DFQATT, CDR2 SNEGSKA (reference sequence). DNA of the CDR3: TGCAGTGCTAGACCCAATGGGACGCCTGAGCAGTTCTTC. Protein sequence: CSARPNGTPEQFF.